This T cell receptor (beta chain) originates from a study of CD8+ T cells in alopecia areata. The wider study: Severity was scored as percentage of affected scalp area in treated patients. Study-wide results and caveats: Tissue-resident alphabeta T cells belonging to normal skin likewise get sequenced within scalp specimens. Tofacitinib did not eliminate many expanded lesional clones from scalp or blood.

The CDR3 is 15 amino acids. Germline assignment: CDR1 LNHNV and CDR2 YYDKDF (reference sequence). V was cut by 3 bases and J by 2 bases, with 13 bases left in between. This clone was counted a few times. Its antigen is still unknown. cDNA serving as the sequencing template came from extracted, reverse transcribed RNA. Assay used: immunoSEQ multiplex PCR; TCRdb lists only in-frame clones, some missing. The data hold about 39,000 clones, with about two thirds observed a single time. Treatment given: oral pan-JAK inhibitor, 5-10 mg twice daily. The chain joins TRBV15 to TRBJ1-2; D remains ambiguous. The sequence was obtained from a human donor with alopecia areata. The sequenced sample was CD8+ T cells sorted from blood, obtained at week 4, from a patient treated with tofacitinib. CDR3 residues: CATSSSRLTNYGYTF. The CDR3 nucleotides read TGTGCCACCAGCAGCTCGCGTTTGACCAACTATGGCTACACCTTC.